This T cell receptor beta chain was sequenced in a study of T cell repertoires in cytomegalovirus infection. As for the study in general: It was recently identified HLA-C-restricted and well-studied HLA-B-restricted CMV epitopes that the study used.

Each CDR3 protein is one row after TCRdb ran MiXCR on the reads. The table records approximately 110,000 distinct CDR3 sequences, roughly 41% of them present only once. With regard to this clonotype: Its matching antigen is unknown. Compared with germline, one end of the junction differs, possibly owing to a read error.

The germline gives CDR1 SEHNR, CDR2 FQNEAQ (reference sequence). The CDR3 covers 20 residues. Study-level findings and limits: In two of eight donors, the top clonotype was HLA-C-restricted CMV-specific.

The genes are TRBV7-9 and TRBJ2-2, with 14 bases lining up with TRBD2. The source was CD8+ T cells from cultured PBMCs, collected from culture after CMV antigen stimulation. This TCR derives from a human donor in good health (CMV status not recorded). Some clones in this sample may be carry-over from other donors' samples. CDR3 residues: CASSSPVPGLAGENTEELFF. In DNA form, the CDR3 reads TGTGCCAGCAGTTCTCCAGTCCCGGGACTAGCGGGGGAAAACACCGAGGAGCTGTTTTTT.